The entry below describes one T cell receptor (beta chain). The germline gives CDR1 MNHEY, CDR2 SVGAGI. The CDR3 is made up of 12 amino acids. Trimming shortened V by 9 bases and J by 10 bases, and 18 bases separated the two germline ends. Sequencing was performed with immunoSEQ multiplex PCR; in TCRdb, only in-frame clones are kept and a portion is missing. The sample contains about 410,000 clones, roughly 90% of which appear only once. This record comes from a study of blood T cell repertoires in COVID-19. This sequence joins TRBV6-5 and TRBJ1-1; D is perhaps TRBD1 (6 bases). This sequence originates from a woman between 25 and 40 years old with active or convalescent COVID-19. The sample was peripheral blood. This CDR3 is CASISDSRGAFF. DNA of the CDR3: TGTGCCAGTATATCGGACAGTCGAGGAGCTTTCTTT.